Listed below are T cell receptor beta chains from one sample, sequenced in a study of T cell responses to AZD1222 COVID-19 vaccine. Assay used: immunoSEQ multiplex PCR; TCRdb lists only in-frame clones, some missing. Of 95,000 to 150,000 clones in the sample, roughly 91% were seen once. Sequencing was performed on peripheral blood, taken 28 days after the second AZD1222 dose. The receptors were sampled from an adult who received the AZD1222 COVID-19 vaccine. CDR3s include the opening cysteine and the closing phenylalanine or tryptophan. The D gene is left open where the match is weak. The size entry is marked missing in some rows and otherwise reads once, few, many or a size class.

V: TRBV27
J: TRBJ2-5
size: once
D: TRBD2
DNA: TGTGCCAGCAGTTCGCCGGGACTAGCGGGCCAAGAGACCCAGTACTTC
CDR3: CASSSPGLAGQETQYF

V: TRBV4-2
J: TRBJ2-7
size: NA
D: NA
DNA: TGTGCCAGCAGCCAAGGGCCTTTGGACGAGCAGTACTTC
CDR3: CASSQGPLDEQYF

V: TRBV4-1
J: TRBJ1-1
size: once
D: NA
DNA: TGCGCCAGCAGCCAAGTAGTCCAGGGGAAGAACACTGAAGCTTTCTTT
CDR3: CASSQVVQGKNTEAFF

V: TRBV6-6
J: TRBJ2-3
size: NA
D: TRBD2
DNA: TGTGCCAGCACCGAAACTAGCGGGAGTGGAGATACGCAGTATTTT
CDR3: CASTETSGSGDTQYF

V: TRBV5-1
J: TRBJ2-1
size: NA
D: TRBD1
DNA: TGCGCCAGCAGCTTACGACAGGGGAGATCTTCCAATGAGCAGTTCTTC
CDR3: CASSLRQGRSSNEQFF

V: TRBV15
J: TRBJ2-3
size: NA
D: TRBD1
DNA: TGTGCCACCAGCAGAGATTCCCGGACAGGGGGCTCTGATACGCAGTATTTT
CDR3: CATSRDSRTGGSDTQYF

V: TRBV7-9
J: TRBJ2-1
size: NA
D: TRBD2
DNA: TGTGCCAGCAGCTCGCCCGGCCTAGCGGGGATCAATGAGCAGTTCTTC
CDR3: CASSSPGLAGINEQFF

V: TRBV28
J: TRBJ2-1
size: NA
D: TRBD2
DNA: TGTGCCAGCGGGGGGATGATAGCGGGGGCCCCTTGGGGTGAGCAGTTCTTC
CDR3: CASGGMIAGAPWGEQFF

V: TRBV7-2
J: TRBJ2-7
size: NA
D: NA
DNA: TGTGCCAGCAGCTTGACCCACTGGGACGAGCAGTACTTC
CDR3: CASSLTHWDEQYF

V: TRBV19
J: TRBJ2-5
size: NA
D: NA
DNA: TGTGCCAGTAGTAAATCAGGGGCGCTTGGGCAAGAGACCCAGTACTTC
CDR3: CASSKSGALGQETQYF

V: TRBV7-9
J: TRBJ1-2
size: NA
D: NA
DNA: TGTGCCAGCAGCTCTGGGTGGGATTGGCAGTCCTATGGCTACACCTTC
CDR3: CASSSGWDWQSYGYTF

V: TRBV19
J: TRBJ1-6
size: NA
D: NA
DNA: TGTGCCAGTAGGCCGGGCGGCGGGTATAATTCACCCCTCCACTTT
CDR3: CASRPGGGYNSPLHF

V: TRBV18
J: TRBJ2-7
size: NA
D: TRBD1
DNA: TGTGCCAGCTCACCAGCGACAGGGGTACGAGACCAGTACTTC
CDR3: CASSPATGVRDQYF

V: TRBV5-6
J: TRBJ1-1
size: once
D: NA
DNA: TGTGCCAGCAGCCCCGGCGTGAGTCCCTTAGCTTTCTTT
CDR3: CASSPGVSPLAFF

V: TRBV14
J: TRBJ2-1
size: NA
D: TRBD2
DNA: TGTGCCAGCAGGGATACTAGCGGGCCAAACAATGAGCAGTTCTTC
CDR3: CASRDTSGPNNEQFF

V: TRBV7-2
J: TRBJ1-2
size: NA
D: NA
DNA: TGTGCCAGCAGCTTAGGGCTCGGCGGGGCCTACACCTTC
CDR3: CASSLGLGGAYTF